This passage covers 17 T cell receptor beta chains from one sample sequenced in a study of spatial heterogeneity in lung cancer. TCRdb processed the 5' RACE reads anew with MiXCR; each CDR3 protein has one entry. The repertoire holds just over 75,000 distinct CDR3 sequences, with roughly 8% as singletons. The sample's time point: sample taken at primary tumor resection. The starting material was PBMCs, obtained at surgery. The receptors originated from a male donor with early-stage non-small cell lung cancer.

There are many counts of this clonotype. V gene TRBV10-3 combines with J gene TRBJ1-6; D is unclear. V lost 2 bases, J lost 7 bases, and 9 bases lay in between. The CDR3 loop spans 14 amino acids. CDR1 ENHRY and CDR2 SYGVKD come from the germline V gene. The chain's CDR3 is CAISEAGGNSPLHF. The CDR3 DNA follows: TGTGCCATCAGTGAGGCTGGAGGGAATTCACCCCTCCACTTT.

This clonotype was seen a few times. The rearrangement links TRBV27 to TRBJ2-3; TRBD1 matches at 9 bases. The CDR3 covers 15 residues. After removal of 7 bases from V and 2 bases from J, the junction contained 7 bases not matched to a gene. Per the germline V gene, CDR1 is MNHEY and CDR2 is SMNVEV (reference sequence). The CDR3 here is CASTSRTGATDTQYF. CDR3 DNA: TGTGCCAGCACAAGCAGGACAGGGGCCACAGATACGCAGTATTTT.

This clonotype occurred many times. CDR3 loop: CASRRDRGGNQPQHF. The DNA for the CDR3 is TGTGCCAGCAGGAGGGACAGGGGAGGCAATCAGCCCCAGCATTTT. V and J are TRBV27 and TRBJ1-5; the match to TRBD1 covers 10 bases. The CDR3 consists of 15 residues. V was clipped by 6 bases and J by 2 bases; unmatched bases: 4. Germline-derived CDR1 and CDR2 are MNHEY and SMNVEV (reference sequence).

This clonotype was seen repeatedly, ten times or more. This sequence joins TRBV19 and TRBJ2-1; D not resolved. V lost 3 bases and J 12 bases, leaving 12 bases between the germline ends. This CDR3 has 12 amino acids. CDR1 is LNHDA and CDR2 is SQIVND in the germline V gene (reference sequence). CDR3 DNA: TGTGCCAGTAGTATGGGCCCGGCCTGGCAGTTCTTC. It translates to CASSMGPAWQFF.

The genes are TRBV27 and TRBJ2-3; unclear D gene. V lost 0 bases and J lost 6, with 10 bases in between. The CDR3 covers 14 residues. CDR1 MNHEY and CDR2 SMNVEV come from the germline V gene (reference sequence). The CDR3 protein is CASSLSVSRDTQYF. The CDR3 DNA reads as TGTGCCAGCAGTTTATCGGTCTCCCGTGATACGCAGTATTTT.

The rearrangement uses TRBV9 and TRBJ1-1, with D maybe TRBD1 (6 bases). Germline CDR1 SGDLS, CDR2 YYNGEE. The CDR3 length is 16 residues. Between the trimmed V and J ends, which lost 0 bases and 2 bases, there was a span of 14 bases. The chain's CDR3 is CASSVAGVGVNTEAFF. CDR3 bases: TGTGCCAGCAGCGTAGCAGGGGTAGGAGTAAACACTGAAGCTTTCTTT.

This clonotype came up many times. CDR3 sequence (DNA): TGTGCCAGCAGTTACACGGGGAATGAGCAGTTCTTC. As protein: CASSYTGNEQFF. V gene TRBV6-6 combines with J gene TRBJ2-1, with D maybe TRBD2 (5 bases). V lost 2 bases and J lost 7, with 6 bases in between. The CDR3 has 12 amino acids. Germline-derived CDR1 and CDR2 are MNHNY and SVGAGI (reference sequence).

This clonotype has more than one count but fewer than ten. This chain joins TRBV7-2 and TRBJ2-7; D remains unclear. Germline CDR1 and CDR2: SGHTA and FQGNSA. Trimming removed 0 bases from V and 5 bases from J, with 2 bases in between. This CDR3 spans 11 amino acids. The CDR3 nucleotides are TGTGCCAGCAGCTTAGCGAACGAGCAGTACTTC. It codes for CASSLANEQYF.

The J gene is TRBJ1-5, the V gene TRBV5-1, with 10 bases fitting TRBD1. The CDR3 loop spans 14 amino acids. Per germline, CDR1 SGHRS and CDR2 YFSETQ. J gave up 7 bases and V 4 bases, and 5 bases lay outside the gene matches. The CDR3 sequence is CASSMTGGRQPQHF. The CDR3 DNA sequence: TGCGCCAGCAGCATGACAGGGGGCCGACAGCCCCAGCATTTT.

The sample holds many counts of this clonotype. The chain couples TRBV6-5 to TRBJ2-7; D is unclear. V was trimmed by 0 bases and J by 1 base, leaving 7 bases between them. This CDR3 has 14 amino acids. Germline assignment: CDR1 MNHEY and CDR2 SVGAGI. CDR3 in amino acids: CASSYSGSSYEQYF. The CDR3 DNA sequence: TGTGCCAGCAGTTACTCCGGCAGTTCCTACGAGCAGTACTTC.

This clonotype was observed many times. The V gene is TRBV29-1, the J gene TRBJ2-5; no reliable D call. The CDR3 runs to 13 residues. Germline CDR1 SQVTM, CDR2 ANQGSEA. Trimming left V 4 bases short and J 1 base short, with 10 bases between. Written as DNA, the CDR3 is TGCAGCGTTGCCCCGGGCACCCAAGAGACCCAGTACTTC. Translation gives CSVAPGTQETQYF.

This clonotype was counted many times. The chain links TRBV14 to TRBJ2-1; D may correspond to TRBD1 or TRBD2 (6 bases each). This CDR3 has 15 residues. Trimming removed 3 bases from V and 4 bases from J, with 13 bases in between. Germline V lookup: CDR1 SGHDN, CDR2 FVKESK. The CDR3 sequence: CASSHRGGTYNEQFF. For the CDR3, the DNA is TGTGCCAGCAGCCATCGAGGGGGGACGTACAATGAGCAGTTCTTC.

This clonotype was seen at least ten times. The genes are TRBV28 and TRBJ2-5; D not certain. In germline, CDR1 is MDHEN, CDR2 SYDVKM. V shed 3 bases and J shed 5 bases, with 10 bases lying between them. CDR3 length: 13 residues. CDR3 DNA sequence: TGTGCCAGCAGTTTTCGGGTTTGGGAGACCCAGTACTTC. It codes for CASSFRVWETQYF.

J is TRBJ2-7 and V is TRBV12-3 or TRBV12-4, with unresolved D. V dropped 5 bases and J dropped 0 bases, with 11 bases sitting between them. The CDR3 has 14 residues. CDR3 coding DNA: TGTGCCAGCAGTCCGATCTCTGGCTCCTACGAGCAGTACTTC. The encoded protein is CASSPISGSYEQYF.

The gene calls are TRBV15 and TRBJ1-6; no definite D call. The CDR3 contains 16 residues. The V gene's germline CDR1 is LNHNV and CDR2 YYDKDF (reference sequence). The germline V and J ends were trimmed by 0 bases and 4 bases, with 10 bases remaining between them. The CDR3 protein is CATSREPMEYNSPLHF. The CDR3 DNA is TGTGCCACCAGCAGAGAGCCCATGGAGTATAATTCACCCCTCCACTTT. Based on the CDR3 plus reference TRBV15 and TRBJ1-6, the full variable domain is DAMVIQNPRYQVTQFGKPVTLSCSQTLNHNVMYWYQQKSSQAPKLLFHYYDKDFNNEADTPDNFQSRRPNTSFCFLDIRSPGLGDTAMYLCATSREPMEYNSPLHFGNGTRLTVT.

This clonotype was detected a few times. The V gene is TRBV29-1, the J gene TRBJ1-1; TRBD1 is a possible D gene (5 bases). Germline-derived CDR1 and CDR2 are SQVTM and ANQGSEA. Trimming removed 1 base from V and 3 bases from J, with 21 bases in between. The CDR3 is 17 residues long. The CDR3 DNA reads TGCAGCGTTGAAGCCTGGGGTGGAGGGGCTAGGCACACTGAAGCTTTCTTT. Residues: CSVEAWGGGARHTEAFF.

V usage is TRBV4-2 and J usage is TRBJ2-6; TRBD1 agrees at 7 bases. The CDR3 consists of 18 residues. Germline-derived CDR1 and CDR2 are LGHNA and YNFKEQ. Trimming removed 0 bases from V and 1 base from J; junction bases left unmatched: 6. This CDR3 reads CASSQDRRQGSGANVLTF. CDR3 coding DNA: TGTGCCAGCAGCCAAGATCGGCGACAGGGATCTGGGGCCAACGTCCTGACTTTC.